This T cell receptor (beta chain) was sequenced in a study of T cell responses to AZD1222 COVID-19 vaccine. General study results and limits: White British ancestry dominated among donors, who included more females, and clonal diversity was possibly underestimated.

Sequenced by immunoSEQ multiplex PCR; TCRdb stores in-frame clones only, minus some. The table has 120,000 or so clones, over 80% seen once. On this clone itself: Its matching antigen is unknown.

Germline V lookup: CDR1 ENHRY, CDR2 SYGVKD. CDR3 length: 14 residues. The V end lost 5 bases, the J end lost 4 bases, and 12 bases lay between the germline ends. Specimen: peripheral blood, collected on day 0 of AZD1222 vaccination. This TCR was recovered from an adult in good health. V is TRBV10-3 and J is TRBJ1-3, with D possibly being TRBD1 (6 bases). CDR3 loop: CAISYGGAGNTIYF. CDR3 coding DNA: TGTGCCATCAGTTACGGGGGGGCAGGAAACACCATATATTTT.